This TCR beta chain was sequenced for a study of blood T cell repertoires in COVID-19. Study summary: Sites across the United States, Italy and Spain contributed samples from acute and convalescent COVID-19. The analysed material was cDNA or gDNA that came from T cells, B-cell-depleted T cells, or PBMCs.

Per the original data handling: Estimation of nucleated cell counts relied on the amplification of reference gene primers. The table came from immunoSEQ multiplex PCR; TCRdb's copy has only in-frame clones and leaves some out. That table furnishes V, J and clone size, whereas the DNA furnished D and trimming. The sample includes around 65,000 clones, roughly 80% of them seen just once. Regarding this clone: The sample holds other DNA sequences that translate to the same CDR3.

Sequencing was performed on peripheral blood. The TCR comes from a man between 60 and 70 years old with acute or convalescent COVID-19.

CDR3 in amino acids: CASSLASDEQYF. In DNA form, the CDR3 reads TGTGCCAGCAGCTTAGCGTCGGACGAGCAGTACTTC. The J gene is TRBJ2-7, the V gene TRBV7-6; D is uncertain. Germline lookup yields CDR1 SGHVS and CDR2 FNYEAQ. Deletions cut 0 bases from V and 5 bases from J, with 5 bases between. The CDR3 runs 12 residues. The whole variable domain, remainder taken from reference TRBV7-6 and TRBJ2-7, is GAGVSQSPRYKVTKRGQDVALRCDPISGHVSLYWYRQALGQGPEFLTYFNYEAQQDKSGLPNDRFSAERPEGSISTLTIQRTEQRDSAMYRCASSLASDEQYFGPGTRLTVT.